This T cell receptor (beta chain) came from a study of blood T cell repertoires in COVID-19. About the study: Acute and convalescent COVID-19 specimens originated in the United States, Italy and Spain.

With V trimmed by 5 bases and J by 3 bases, 4 bases remained unmatched. There are 14 residues in the CDR3. CDR1 is SNHLY, CDR2 FYNNEI, per germline. The method was immunoSEQ multiplex PCR; TCRdb's version includes in-frame clones alone and lacks a portion of them. The data contain approximately 390,000 clones, almost 90% of them singletons. Material: peripheral blood. The V gene is TRBV2, the J gene TRBJ2-5, with 9 bases identical to TRBD1. The source is a young man with active or convalescent COVID-19. CDR3 bases: TGTGCCAGCAGTCTCGGGACAGGGAAAGAGACCCAGTACTTC. It encodes CASSLGTGKETQYF.